These T cell receptor beta chains were read from a single sample in a study of T-cell memory formation after mild COVID-19. MiXCR, run by TCRdb on the 5' RACE reads, gives a single entry per CDR3 protein. Here the sample spans under 400,000 distinct CDR3 sequences, more than 20% being singletons. The source material was PBMCs or a T cell subset sorted from them (not recorded which). The receptors were gathered from an adult woman who had mild COVID-19 (a few samples of this study predate the infection). Cell type and time point are not known. The CDR3 runs from the conserved cysteine through the conserved F or W. A D gene is named only where the DNA matches it firmly. Rows may omit the clone size; those that give it use once, few, many or a size class.

v_gene,abundance,j_gene,d_gene,CDR3aa,CDR3nt
TRBV4-3,.,TRBJ2-7,.,CASSQDRVSREQYF,TGCGCCAGCAGCCAAGATAGGGTAAGCCGCGAGCAGTACTTC
TRBV5-1,.,TRBJ2-5,.,CASSHTGSPPETQYF,TGCGCCAGCAGCCATACAGGGTCCCCTCCTGAGACCCAGTACTTC
TRBV12-3/TRBV12-4,.,TRBJ1-2,.,CASSLTEINYGYTF,TGTGCCAGCAGTTTAACGGAGATTAACTATGGCTACACCTTC
TRBV6-5,few,TRBJ2-7,.,CASSYSHGLGYEQYF,TGTGCCAGCAGTTACTCGCATGGGTTGGGTTACGAGCAGTACTTC
TRBV20-1,.,TRBJ2-2,.,CSASAGTHTGELFF,TGCAGTGCTAGCGCGGGGACGCACACCGGGGAGCTGTTTTTT
TRBV6-1,.,TRBJ2-7,TRBD2,CASRAGTSGPYEQYF,TGTGCCAGCAGAGCCGGGACTAGCGGACCCTACGAGCAGTACTTC
TRBV2,.,TRBJ2-7,.,CASTAGSIYEQYF,TGTGCCAGCACGGCGGGGAGTATCTACGAGCAGTACTTC
TRBV11-3,.,TRBJ1-1,.,CASSSRGTWNTEAFF,TGTGCCAGCAGCTCCCGGGGGACGTGGAACACTGAAGCTTTCTTT
TRBV20-1,many,TRBJ2-5,TRBD2,CSTVRGASQETQYF,TGCAGTACAGTGCGGGGGGCCTCCCAAGAGACCCAGTACTTC
TRBV12-3/TRBV12-4,.,TRBJ2-7,.,CASSLIGGADLGEQYF,TGTGCCAGCAGTTTGATAGGGGGGGCCGACTTAGGCGAGCAGTACTTC
TRBV19,many,TRBJ2-7,.,CASSPPGLYEQYF,TGTGCCAGTAGTCCACCGGGACTCTACGAGCAGTACTTC
TRBV3-1,.,TRBJ2-7,.,CASSQVPGPYEQYF,TGTGCCAGCAGCCAAGTTCCAGGTCCCTACGAGCAGTACTTC
TRBV30,.,TRBJ1-2,TRBD1,CAWSVGTGGMRGYTF,TGTGCCTGGAGTGTAGGGACAGGGGGGATGAGAGGCTACACCTTC